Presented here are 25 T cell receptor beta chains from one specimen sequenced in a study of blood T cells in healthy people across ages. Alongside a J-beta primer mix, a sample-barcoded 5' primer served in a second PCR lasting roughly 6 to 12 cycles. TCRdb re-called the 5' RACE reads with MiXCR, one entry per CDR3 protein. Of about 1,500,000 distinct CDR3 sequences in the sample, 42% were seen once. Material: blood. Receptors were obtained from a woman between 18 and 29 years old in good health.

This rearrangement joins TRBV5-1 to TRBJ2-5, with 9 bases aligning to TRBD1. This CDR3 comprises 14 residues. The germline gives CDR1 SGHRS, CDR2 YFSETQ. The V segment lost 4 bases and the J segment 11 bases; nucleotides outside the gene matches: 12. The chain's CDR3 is CASSAGQGVGEQYF. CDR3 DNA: TGCGCCAGCAGCGCGGGACAGGGAGTGGGCGAACAGTACTTC.

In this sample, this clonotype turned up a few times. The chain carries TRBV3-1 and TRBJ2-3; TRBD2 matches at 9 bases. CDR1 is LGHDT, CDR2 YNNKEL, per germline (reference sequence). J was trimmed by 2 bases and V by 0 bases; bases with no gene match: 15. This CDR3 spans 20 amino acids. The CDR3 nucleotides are TGTGCCAGCAGCCAAGATCTGGGGAAGCATACTAGCGGGCTCACAGATACGCAGTATTTT. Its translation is CASSQDLGKHTSGLTDTQYF.

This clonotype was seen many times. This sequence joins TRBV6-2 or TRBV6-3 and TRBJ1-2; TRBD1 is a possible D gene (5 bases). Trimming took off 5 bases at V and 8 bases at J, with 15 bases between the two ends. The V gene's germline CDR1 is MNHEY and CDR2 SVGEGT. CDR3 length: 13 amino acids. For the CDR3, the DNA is TGTGCCAGCAGTATCAGGGAGGTGGACGGCTACACCTTC. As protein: CASSIREVDGYTF.

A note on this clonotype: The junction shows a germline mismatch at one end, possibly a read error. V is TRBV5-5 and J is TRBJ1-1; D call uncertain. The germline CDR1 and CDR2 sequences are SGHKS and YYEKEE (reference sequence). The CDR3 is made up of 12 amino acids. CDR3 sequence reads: CASSSWNAEAFF. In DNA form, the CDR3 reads TGTGCCAGCAGCTCTTGGAACGCTGAAGCTTTCTTT.

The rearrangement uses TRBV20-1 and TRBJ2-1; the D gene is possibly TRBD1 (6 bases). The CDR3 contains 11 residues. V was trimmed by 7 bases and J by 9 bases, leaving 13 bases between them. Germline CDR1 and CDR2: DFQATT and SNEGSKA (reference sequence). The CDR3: CSGQGNFEQFF. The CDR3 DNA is TGCAGTGGCCAGGGGAATTTTGAGCAGTTCTTC.

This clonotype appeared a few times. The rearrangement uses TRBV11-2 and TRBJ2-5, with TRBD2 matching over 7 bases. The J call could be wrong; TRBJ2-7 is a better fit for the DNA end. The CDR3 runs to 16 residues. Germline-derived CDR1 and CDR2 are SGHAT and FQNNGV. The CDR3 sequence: CASSRMGQGGSYEQYF. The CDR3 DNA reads TGTGCCAGCAGCAGGATGGGCCAGGGCGGGAGTTACGAGCAGTACTTC.

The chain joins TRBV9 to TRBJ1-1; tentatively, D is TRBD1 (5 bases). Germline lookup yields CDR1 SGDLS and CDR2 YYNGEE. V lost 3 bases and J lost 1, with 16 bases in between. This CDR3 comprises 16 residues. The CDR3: CASSGRQSSGNTEAFF. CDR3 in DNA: TGTGCCAGCAGCGGCCGACAGTCGTCGGGGAACACTGAAGCTTTCTTT.

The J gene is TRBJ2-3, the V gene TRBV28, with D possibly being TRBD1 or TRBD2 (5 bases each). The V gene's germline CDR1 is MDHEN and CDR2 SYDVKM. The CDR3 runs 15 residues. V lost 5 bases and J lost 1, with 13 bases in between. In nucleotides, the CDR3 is TGTGCCAGCAGTCGAGGGGTGGTCGGCACAGATACGCAGTATTTT. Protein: CASSRGVVGTDTQYF.

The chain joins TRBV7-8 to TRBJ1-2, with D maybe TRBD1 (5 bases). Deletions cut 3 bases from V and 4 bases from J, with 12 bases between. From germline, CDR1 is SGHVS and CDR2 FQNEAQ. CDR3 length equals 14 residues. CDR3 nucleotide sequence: TGTGCCAGCAGCTTCACCGGGACGGGCTATGGCTACACCTTC. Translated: CASSFTGTGYGYTF.

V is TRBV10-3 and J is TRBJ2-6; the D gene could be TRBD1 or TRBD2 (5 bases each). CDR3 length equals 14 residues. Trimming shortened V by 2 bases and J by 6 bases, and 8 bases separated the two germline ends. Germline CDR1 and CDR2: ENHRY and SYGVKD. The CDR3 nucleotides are TGTGCCATCAGTGAGGGGACCGAGGCCAACGTCCTGACTTTC. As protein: CAISEGTEANVLTF.

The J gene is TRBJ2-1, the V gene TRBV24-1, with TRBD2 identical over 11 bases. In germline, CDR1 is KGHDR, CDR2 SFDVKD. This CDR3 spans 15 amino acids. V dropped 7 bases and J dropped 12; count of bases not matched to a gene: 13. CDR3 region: CATSPGTSGSLGQFF. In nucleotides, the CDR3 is TGTGCCACCAGCCCCGGGACTAGCGGTTCTTTGGGGCAGTTCTTC.

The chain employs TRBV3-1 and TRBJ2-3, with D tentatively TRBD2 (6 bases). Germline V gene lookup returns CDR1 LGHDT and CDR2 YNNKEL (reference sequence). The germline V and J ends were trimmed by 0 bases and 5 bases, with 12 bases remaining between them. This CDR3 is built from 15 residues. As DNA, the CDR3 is TGTGCCAGCAGCCAAGAAACTAGCATGGGAGATACGCAGTATTTT. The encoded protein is CASSQETSMGDTQYF.

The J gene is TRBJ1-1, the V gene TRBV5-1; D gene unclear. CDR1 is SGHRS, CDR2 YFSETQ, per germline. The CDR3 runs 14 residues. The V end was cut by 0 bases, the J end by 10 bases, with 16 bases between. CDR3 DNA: TGCGCCAGCAGCTTGGCCGTCTCCCCCGACACAGCTTTCTTT. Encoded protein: CASSLAVSPDTAFF.

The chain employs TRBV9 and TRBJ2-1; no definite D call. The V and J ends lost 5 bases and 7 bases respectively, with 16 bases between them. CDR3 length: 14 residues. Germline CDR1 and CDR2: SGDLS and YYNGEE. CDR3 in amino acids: CASSRSPLGNEQFF. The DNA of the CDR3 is TGTGCCAGCAGTCGGTCCCCCCTAGGGAATGAGCAGTTCTTC. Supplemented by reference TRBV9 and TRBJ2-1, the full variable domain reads DSGVTQTPKHLITATGQRVTLRCSPRSGDLSVYWYQQSLDQGLQFLIQYYNGEERAKGNILERFSAQQFPDLHSELNLSSLELGDSALYFCASSRSPLGNEQFFGPGTRLTVL.

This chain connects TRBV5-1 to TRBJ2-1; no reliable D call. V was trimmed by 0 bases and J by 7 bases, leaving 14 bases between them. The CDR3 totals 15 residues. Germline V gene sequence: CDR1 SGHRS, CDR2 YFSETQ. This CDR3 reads CASSLVNGGSNEQFF. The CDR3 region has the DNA TGCGCCAGCAGCTTGGTCAACGGTGGATCTAATGAGCAGTTCTTC.

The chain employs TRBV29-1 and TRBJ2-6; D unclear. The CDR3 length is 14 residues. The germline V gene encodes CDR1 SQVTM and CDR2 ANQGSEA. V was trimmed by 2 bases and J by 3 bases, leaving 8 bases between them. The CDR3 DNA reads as TGCAGCGTTGAATCGGGCGATGGGGCCAACGTCCTGACTTTC. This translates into CSVESGDGANVLTF. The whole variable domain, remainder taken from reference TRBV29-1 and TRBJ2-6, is SAVISQKPSRDICQRGTSLTIQCQVDSQVTMMFWYRQQPGQSLTLIATANQGSEATYESGFVIDKFPISRPNLTFSTLTVSNMSPEDSSIYLCSVESGDGANVLTFGAGSRLTVL.

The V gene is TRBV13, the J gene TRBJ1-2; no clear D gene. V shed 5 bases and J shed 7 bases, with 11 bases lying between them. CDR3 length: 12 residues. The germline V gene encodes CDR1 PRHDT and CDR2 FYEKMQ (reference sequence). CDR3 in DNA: TGTGCCAGCAGCCCTGGGCCGGTTGGCTACACCTTC. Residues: CASSPGPVGYTF.

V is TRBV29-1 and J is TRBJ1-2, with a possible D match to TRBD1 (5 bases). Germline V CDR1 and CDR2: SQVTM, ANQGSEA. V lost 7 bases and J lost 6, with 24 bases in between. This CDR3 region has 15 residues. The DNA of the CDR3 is TGCAGCGCTGCAAACCCCGGCACAGGTCTTAATGGCTACACCTTC. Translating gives CSAANPGTGLNGYTF.

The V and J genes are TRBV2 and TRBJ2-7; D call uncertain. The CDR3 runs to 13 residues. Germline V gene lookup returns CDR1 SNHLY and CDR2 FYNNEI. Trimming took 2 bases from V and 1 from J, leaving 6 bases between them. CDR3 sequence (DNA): TGTGCCAGCAGTGAACTTAGATCCTACGAGCAGTACTTC. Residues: CASSELRSYEQYF.

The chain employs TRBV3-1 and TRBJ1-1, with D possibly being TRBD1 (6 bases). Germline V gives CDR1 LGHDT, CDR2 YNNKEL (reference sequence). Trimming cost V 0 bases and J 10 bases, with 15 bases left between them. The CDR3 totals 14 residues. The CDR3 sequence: CASSQDRVRGGAFF. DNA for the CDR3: TGTGCCAGCAGCCAAGATAGAGTCCGAGGGGGAGCTTTCTTT.

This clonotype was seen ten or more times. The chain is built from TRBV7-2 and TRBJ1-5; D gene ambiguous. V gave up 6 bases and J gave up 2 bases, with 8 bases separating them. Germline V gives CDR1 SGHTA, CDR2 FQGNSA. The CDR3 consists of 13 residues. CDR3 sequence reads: CASSFRGNQPQHF. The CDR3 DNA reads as TGTGCCAGCAGTTTCCGTGGCAATCAGCCCCAGCATTTT.

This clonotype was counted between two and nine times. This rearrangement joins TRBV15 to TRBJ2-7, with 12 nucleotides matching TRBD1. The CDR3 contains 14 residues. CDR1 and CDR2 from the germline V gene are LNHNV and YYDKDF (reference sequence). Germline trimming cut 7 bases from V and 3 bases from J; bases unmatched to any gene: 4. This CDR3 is CATTGTGGIYEQYF. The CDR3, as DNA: TGTGCCACCACCGGGACAGGGGGCATCTACGAGCAGTACTTC. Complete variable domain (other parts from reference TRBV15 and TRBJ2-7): DAMVIQNPRYQVTQFGKPVTLSCSQTLNHNVMYWYQQKSSQAPKLLFHYYDKDFNNEADTPDNFQSRRPNTSFCFLDIRSPGLGDTAMYLCATTGTGGIYEQYFGPGTRLTVT.

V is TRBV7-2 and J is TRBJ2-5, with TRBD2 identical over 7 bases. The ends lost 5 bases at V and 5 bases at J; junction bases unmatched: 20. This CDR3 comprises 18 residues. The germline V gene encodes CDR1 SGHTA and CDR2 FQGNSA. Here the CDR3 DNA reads TGTGCCAGCAGCACCATCGGGGCTAGCGGAAGCCCACGGGAGACCCAGTACTTC. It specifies CASSTIGASGSPRETQYF. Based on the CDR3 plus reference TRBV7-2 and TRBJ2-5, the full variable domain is GAGVSQSPSNKVTEKGKDVELRCDPISGHTALYWYRQSLGQGLEFLIYFQGNSAPDKSGLPSDRFSAERTGGSVSTLTIQRTQQEDSAVYLCASSTIGASGSPRETQYFGPGTRLLVL.

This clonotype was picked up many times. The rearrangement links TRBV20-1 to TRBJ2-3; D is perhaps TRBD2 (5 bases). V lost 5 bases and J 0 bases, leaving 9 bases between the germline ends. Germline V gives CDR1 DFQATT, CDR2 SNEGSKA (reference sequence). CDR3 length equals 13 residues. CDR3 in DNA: TGCAGTGCTCCCTCGGGGAGCACAGATACGCAGTATTTT. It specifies CSAPSGSTDTQYF.

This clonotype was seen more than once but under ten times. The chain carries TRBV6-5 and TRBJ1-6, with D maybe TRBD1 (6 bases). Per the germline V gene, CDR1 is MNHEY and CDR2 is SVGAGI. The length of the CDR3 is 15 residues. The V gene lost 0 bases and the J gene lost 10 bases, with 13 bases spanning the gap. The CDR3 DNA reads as TGTGCCAGCAGTTACTCCCTTACAGGGAGATCACCCCTCCACTTT. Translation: CASSYSLTGRSPLHF.